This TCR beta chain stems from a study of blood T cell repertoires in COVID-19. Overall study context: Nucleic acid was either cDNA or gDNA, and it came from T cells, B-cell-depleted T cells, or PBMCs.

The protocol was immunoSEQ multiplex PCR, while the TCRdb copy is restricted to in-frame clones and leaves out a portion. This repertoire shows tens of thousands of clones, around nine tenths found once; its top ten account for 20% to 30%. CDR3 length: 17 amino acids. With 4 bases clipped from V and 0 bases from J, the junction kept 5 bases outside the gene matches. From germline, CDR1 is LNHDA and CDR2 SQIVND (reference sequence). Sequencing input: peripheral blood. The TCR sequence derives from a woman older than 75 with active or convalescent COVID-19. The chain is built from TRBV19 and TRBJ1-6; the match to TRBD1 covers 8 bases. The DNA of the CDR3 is TGTGCCAGTAGTAGGGACAGGCTCGACTCCTATAATTCACCCCTCCACTTT. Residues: CASSRDRLDSYNSPLHF.